This passage covers 3 T cell receptor beta chains from one sample sequenced in a study of response to subunit inactivated influenza vaccine. Each CDR3 protein is one row after TCRdb ran MiXCR on the RT-PCR reads. The sample contains roughly 160,000 distinct CDR3 sequences, about 10% of which appear only once. The specimen was CD8+ T cells sorted from PBMCs, collected approximately 25 months after vaccination. All receptors derive from a man aged 45 to 75 who received an inactivated influenza vaccine.

The chain recombines TRBV4-1 with TRBJ2-7; 7 bases match TRBD2. Germline CDR1 is MGHRA and CDR2 is YSYEKL. V was pared by 1 base and J by 0 bases, with 9 bases of the junction left unmatched. The CDR3 loop spans 17 amino acids. CDR3 DNA: TGCGCCAGCAGCCAAGGGATTATAGCGGGCGCCTCCTACGAGCAGTACTTC. Translating it yields CASSQGIIAGASYEQYF.

This chain joins TRBV21-1 and TRBJ2-2; the D call in the table, TRBD1, was not verified against the DNA. TRBV21-1 is designated a pseudogene. This CDR3 comprises 15 residues. CDR3 in amino acids: CASSEGQGCTGELFF. CDR3 sequence (DNA): TGTGCCAGCAGCGAAGGACAGGGTTGTACCGGGGAGCTGTTTTTT.

This clonotype has just a few counts. The genes are TRBV28 and TRBJ2-1; 9 nucleotides agree with TRBD2. The CDR3 totals 15 residues. Germline-derived CDR1 and CDR2 are MDHEN and SYDVKM. V dropped 5 bases and J dropped 7; count of bases not matched to a gene: 9. This CDR3 is CASSPLAGVNNEQFF. The CDR3 DNA reads as TGTGCCAGCAGTCCCTTAGCGGGAGTGAATAATGAGCAGTTCTTC.